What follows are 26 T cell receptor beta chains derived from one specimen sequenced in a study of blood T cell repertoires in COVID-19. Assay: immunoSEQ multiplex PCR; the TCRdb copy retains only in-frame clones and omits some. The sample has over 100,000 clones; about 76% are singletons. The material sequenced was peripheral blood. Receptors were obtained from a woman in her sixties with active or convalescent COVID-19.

CDR3 sequence: CATSDLGSGGNEQFF. CDR3 nucleotide sequence: TGTGCCACCAGTGATTTGGGTTCGGGGGGCAATGAGCAGTTCTTC. The genes are TRBV24-1 and TRBJ2-1, with TRBD2 matching 7 bases. The CDR3 is 15 amino acids. CDR1 KGHDR and CDR2 SFDVKD come from the germline V gene. With V trimmed by 0 bases and J by 6 bases, 4 bases remained unmatched.

CDR3 sequence reads: CASRYRTGRLNTEAFF. Here the CDR3 DNA reads TGTGCCAGTCGATACCGGACAGGGAGGTTGAACACTGAAGCTTTCTTT. The gene calls are TRBV19 and TRBJ1-1; 8 bases align to TRBD1. The germline gives CDR1 LNHDA, CDR2 SQIVND (reference sequence). The CDR3 runs to 16 residues. Losses at the gene ends were 8 bases for V and 0 bases for J; bases not matched to a gene: 11.

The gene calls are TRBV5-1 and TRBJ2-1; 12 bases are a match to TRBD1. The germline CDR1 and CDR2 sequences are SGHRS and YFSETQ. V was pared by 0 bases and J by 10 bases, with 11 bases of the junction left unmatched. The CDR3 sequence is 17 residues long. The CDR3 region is CASSLGGSGTGGVEQFF. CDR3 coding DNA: TGCGCCAGCAGCTTGGGAGGTTCAGGGACAGGGGGCGTCGAGCAGTTCTTC.

The CDR3 nucleotides read TGTGCCAGCAGTCCCGGGACAGGGAGGTTCACTGAAGCTTTCTTT. Protein sequence: CASSPGTGRFTEAFF. The gene calls are TRBV27 and TRBJ1-1, with 9 bases aligning to TRBD1. The CDR3 runs 15 residues. V lost 5 bases and J lost 4; bases outside the gene matches: 8. Germline V gives CDR1 MNHEY, CDR2 SMNVEV (reference sequence).

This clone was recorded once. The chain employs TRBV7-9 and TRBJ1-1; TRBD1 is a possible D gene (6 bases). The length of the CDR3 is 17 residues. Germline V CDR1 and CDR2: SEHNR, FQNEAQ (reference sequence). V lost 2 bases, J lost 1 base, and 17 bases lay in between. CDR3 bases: TGTGCCAGCAGCTTATCAGGGGCGGAATATTCGAACACTGAAGCTTTCTTT. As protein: CASSLSGAEYSNTEAFF.

The CDR3 is CASSSGTSGRLADTQYF. In DNA form, the CDR3 reads TGTGCCAGCAGCTCCGGGACTAGCGGGAGACTCGCAGATACGCAGTATTTT. The chain recombines TRBV28 with TRBJ2-3; 14 nucleotides line up with TRBD2. Per germline, CDR1 MDHEN and CDR2 SYDVKM. With V trimmed by 6 bases and J by 4 bases, 9 bases remained unmatched. The CDR3 covers 17 residues.

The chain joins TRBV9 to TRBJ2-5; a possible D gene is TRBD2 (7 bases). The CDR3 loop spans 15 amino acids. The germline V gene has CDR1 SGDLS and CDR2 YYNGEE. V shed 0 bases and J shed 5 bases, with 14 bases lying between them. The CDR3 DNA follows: TGTGCCAGCAGCGTAGGAGGGGGGGCGGCCGAGACCCAGTACTTC. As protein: CASSVGGGAAETQYF.

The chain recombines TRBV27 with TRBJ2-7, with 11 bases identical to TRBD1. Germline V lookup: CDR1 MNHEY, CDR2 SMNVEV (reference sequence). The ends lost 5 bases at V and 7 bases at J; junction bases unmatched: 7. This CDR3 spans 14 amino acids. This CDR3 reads CASSTRTGGREQYV. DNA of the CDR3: TGTGCCAGCAGTACGAGGACAGGGGGCCGGGAGCAGTACGTC.

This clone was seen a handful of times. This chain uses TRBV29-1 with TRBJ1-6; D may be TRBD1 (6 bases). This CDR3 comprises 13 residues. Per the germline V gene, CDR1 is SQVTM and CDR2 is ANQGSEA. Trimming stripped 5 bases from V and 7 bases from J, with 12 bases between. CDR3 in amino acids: CSVRTGNNSPLHF. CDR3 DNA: TGCAGCGTTCGAACAGGGAACAATTCACCCCTCCACTTT.

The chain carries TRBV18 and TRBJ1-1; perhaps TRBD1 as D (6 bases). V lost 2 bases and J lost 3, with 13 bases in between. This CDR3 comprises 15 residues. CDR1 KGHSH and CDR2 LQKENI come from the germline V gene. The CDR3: CASSPYAGAHTEAFF. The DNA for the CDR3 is TGTGCCAGCTCACCATATGCAGGGGCCCACACTGAAGCTTTCTTT. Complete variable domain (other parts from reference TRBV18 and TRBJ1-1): NAGVMQNPRHLVRRRGQEARLRCSPMKGHSHVYWYRQLPEEGLKFMVYLQKENIIDESGMPKERFSAEFPKEGPSILRIQQVVRGDSAAYFCASSPYAGAHTEAFFGQGTRLTVV.

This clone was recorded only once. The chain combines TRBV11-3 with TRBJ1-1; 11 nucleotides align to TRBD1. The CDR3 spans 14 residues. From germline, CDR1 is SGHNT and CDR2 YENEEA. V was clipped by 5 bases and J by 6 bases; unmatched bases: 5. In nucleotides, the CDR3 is TGTGCCAGCAGCCGGGGACAGGGGGACGCTGAAGCTTTCTTT. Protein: CASSRGQGDAEAFF.

The CDR3 nucleotides are TGTGCCAGCAGTTACTGGGTGGAGGCGTACGAGCAGTACTTC. Protein: CASSYWVEAYEQYF. The chain uses TRBV6-2 or TRBV6-3 and TRBJ2-7; D perhaps matches TRBD2 (5 bases). CDR3 length equals 14 residues. V was shortened by 1 base and J by 4 bases, with 11 bases between the two germline ends. Germline V lookup: CDR1 MNHEY, CDR2 SVGEGT.

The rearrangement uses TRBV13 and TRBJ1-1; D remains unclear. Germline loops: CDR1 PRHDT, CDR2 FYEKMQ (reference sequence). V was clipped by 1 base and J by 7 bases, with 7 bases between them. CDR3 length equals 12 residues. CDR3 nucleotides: TGTGCCAGCAGCTTAGCAGGATTTGAAGCTTTCTTT. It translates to CASSLAGFEAFF.

CDR3 DNA sequence: TGTGCCAGCCACATCCGGGGTTCTGGGGCCAACGTCCTGACTTTC. Protein product: CASHIRGSGANVLTF. The chain couples TRBV5-4 to TRBJ2-6, with D possibly matching TRBD2 (5 bases). V shed 7 bases and J shed 1 base, with 12 bases lying between them. Germline V gene data show CDR1 as SGHNT and CDR2 as YYREEE (reference sequence). CDR3 length: 15 residues. Combining the CDR3 with reference TRBV5-4 and TRBJ2-6 gives the whole variable domain ETGVTQSPTHLIKTRGQQVTLRCSSQSGHNTVSWYQQALGQGPQFIFQYYREEENGRGNFPPRFSGLQFPNYSSELNVNALELDDSALYLCASHIRGSGANVLTFGAGSRLTVL.

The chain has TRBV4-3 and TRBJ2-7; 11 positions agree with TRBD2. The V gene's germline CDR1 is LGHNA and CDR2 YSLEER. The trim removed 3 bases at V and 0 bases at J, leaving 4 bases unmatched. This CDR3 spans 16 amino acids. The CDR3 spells CASSQGLADTSYEQYF. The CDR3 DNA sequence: TGCGCCAGCAGCCAGGGACTAGCGGACACCTCCTACGAGCAGTACTTC.

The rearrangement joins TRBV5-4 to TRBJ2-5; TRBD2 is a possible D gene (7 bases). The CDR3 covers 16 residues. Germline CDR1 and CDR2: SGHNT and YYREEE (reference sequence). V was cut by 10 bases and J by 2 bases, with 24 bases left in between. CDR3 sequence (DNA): TGTGCCGCCGGGGGAGGGGGAGATATCCTGCAAGAGACCCAGTACTTC. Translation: CAAGGGGDILQETQYF.

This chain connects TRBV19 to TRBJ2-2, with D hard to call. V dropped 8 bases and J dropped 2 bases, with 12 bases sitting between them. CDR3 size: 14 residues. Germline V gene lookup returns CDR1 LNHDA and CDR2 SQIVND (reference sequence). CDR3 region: CASVELPNTGELFF. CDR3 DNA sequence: TGTGCCAGTGTTGAGCTCCCTAACACCGGGGAGCTGTTTTTT.

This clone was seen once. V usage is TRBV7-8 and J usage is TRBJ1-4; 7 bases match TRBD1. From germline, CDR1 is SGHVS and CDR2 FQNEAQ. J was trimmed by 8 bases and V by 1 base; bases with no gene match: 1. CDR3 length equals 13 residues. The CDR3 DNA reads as TGTGCCAGCAGCTTAGGGGACAGAGAAAAACTGTTTTTT. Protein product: CASSLGDREKLFF.

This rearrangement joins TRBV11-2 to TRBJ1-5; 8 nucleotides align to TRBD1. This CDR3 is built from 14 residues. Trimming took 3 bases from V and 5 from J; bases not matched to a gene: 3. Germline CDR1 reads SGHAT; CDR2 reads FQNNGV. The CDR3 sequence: CASSLDRAHQPQHF. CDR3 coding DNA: TGTGCCAGCAGCTTGGACAGGGCCCATCAGCCCCAGCATTTT.

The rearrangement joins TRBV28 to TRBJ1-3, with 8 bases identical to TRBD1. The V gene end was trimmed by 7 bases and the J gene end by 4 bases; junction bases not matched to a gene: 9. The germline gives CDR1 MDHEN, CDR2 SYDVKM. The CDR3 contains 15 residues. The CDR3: CASTDRAGGGNTIYF. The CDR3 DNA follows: TGTGCCAGCACCGACAGGGCAGGGGGCGGAAACACCATATATTTT.

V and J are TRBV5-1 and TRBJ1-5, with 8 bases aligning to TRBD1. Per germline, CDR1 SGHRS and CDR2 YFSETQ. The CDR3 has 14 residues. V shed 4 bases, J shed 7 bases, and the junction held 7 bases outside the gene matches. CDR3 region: CASSTGQGSQPQHF. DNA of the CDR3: TGCGCCAGCAGCACCGGACAGGGTTCGCAGCCCCAGCATTTT. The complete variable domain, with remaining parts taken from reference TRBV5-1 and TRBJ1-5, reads KAGVTQTPRYLIKTRGQQVTLSCSPISGHRSVSWYQQTPGQGLQFLFEYFSETQRNKGNFPGRFSGRQFSNSRSEMNVSTLELGDSALYLCASSTGQGSQPQHFGDGTRLSIL.

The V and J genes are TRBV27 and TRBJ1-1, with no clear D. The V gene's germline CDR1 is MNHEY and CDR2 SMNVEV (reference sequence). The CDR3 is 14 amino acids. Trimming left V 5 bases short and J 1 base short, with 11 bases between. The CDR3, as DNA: TGTGCCAGCAGTCCCTTGACGGGGAACACTGAAGCTTTCTTT. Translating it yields CASSPLTGNTEAFF.

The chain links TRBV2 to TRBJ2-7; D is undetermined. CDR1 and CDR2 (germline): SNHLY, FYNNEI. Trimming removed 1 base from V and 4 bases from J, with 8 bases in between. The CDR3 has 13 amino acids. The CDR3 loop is CASSEGRAYEQYV. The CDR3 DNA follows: TGTGCCAGCAGTGAAGGGCGAGCGTACGAGCAGTACGTC.

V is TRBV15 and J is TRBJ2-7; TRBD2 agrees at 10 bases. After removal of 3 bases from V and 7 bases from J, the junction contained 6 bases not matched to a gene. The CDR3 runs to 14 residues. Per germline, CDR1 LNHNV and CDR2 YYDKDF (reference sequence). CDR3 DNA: TGTGCCACCAGCAGCATCCTAGCGGGAGCTGAGCAGTACTTC. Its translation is CATSSILAGAEQYF. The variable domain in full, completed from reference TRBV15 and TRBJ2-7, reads DAMVIQNPRYQVTQFGKPVTLSCSQTLNHNVMYWYQQKSSQAPKLLFHYYDKDFNNEADTPDNFQSRRPNTSFCFLDIRSPGLGDTAMYLCATSSILAGAEQYFGPGTRLTVT.

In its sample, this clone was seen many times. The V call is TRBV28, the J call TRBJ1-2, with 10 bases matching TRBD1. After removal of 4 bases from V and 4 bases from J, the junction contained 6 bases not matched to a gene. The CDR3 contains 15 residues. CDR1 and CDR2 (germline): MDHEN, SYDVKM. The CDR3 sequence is CASSSGTGARYGYTF. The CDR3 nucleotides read TGTGCCAGCAGTTCCGGGACAGGGGCGCGCTATGGCTACACCTTC.

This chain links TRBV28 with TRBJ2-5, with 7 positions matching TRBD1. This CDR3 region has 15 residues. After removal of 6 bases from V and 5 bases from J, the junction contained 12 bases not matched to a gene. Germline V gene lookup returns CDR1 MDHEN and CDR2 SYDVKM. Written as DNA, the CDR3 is TGTGCCAGCAGCTACATGAGGGGGCAGCGGGAGACCCAGTACTTC. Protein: CASSYMRGQRETQYF.